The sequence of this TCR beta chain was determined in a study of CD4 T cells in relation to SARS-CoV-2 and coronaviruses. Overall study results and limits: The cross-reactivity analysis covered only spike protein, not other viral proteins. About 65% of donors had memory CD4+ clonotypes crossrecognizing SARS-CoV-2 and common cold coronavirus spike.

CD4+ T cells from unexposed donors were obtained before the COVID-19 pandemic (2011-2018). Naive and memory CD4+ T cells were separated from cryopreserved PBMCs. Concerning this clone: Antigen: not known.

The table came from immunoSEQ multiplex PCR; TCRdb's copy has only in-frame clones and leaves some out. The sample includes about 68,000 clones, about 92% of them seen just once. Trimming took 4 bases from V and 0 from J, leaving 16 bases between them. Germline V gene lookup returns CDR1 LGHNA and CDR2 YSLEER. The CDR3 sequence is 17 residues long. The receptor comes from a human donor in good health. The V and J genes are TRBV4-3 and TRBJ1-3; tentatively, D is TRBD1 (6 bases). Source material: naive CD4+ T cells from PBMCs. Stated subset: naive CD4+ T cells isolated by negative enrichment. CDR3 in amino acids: CASSRVQGPFSGNTIYF. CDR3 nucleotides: TGCGCCAGCAGCCGAGTACAGGGCCCCTTCTCTGGAAACACCATATATTTT.